A selection of T cell receptor beta chains follows, all from one sample in a study of breast tumors, draining lymph nodes, adjacent tissues. TCRdb processed the multiplex PCR reads anew with MiXCR; each CDR3 protein has one entry. The table lists around 290,000 distinct CDR3 sequences, roughly 31% of them singletons. The sequenced sample was axillary lymph node tissue. These receptors all come from a female donor with breast cancer. Some clones in this sample may be carry-over from other donors' samples. The CDR3 runs from the conserved cysteine through the conserved F or W. A D gene is named only where the DNA matches it firmly. Rows may omit the clone size; those that give it use once, few, many or a size class.

V gene: TRBV11-3; D gene: -; clone size: many; J gene: TRBJ2-5; CDR3 protein: CASSLVLGETQYF; CDR3 DNA: TGTGCCAGCAGCTTAGTTCTGGGGGAGACCCAGTACTTC
V gene: TRBV6-6; D gene: -; clone size: few; J gene: TRBJ2-3; CDR3 protein: CASSHGGSGSDTQYF; CDR3 DNA: TGTGCCAGCAGTCACGGTGGGAGCGGCTCAGATACGCAGTATTTT
V gene: TRBV2; D gene: -; clone size: -; J gene: TRBJ1-2; CDR3 protein: CASSLGQGSNYGYTF; CDR3 DNA: TGTGCCAGCAGTTTAGGGCAGGGATCTAACTATGGCTACACCTTC
V gene: TRBV28; D gene: -; clone size: -; J gene: TRBJ2-5; CDR3 protein: CASSLYLGNPETQYF; CDR3 DNA: TGTGCCAGCAGTTTGTATCTCGGTAACCCGGAGACCCAGTACTTC
V gene: TRBV6-1; D gene: -; clone size: many; J gene: TRBJ2-3; CDR3 protein: CASTLMADTQYF; CDR3 DNA: TGTGCCAGCACACTTATGGCAGATACGCAGTATTTT
V gene: TRBV7-2; D gene: TRBD1; clone size: many; J gene: TRBJ2-7; CDR3 protein: CASSRTGDYEQYF; CDR3 DNA: TGTGCCAGCAGCAGGACAGGGGACTACGAGCAGTACTTC
V gene: TRBV5-4; D gene: TRBD2; clone size: few; J gene: TRBJ2-7; CDR3 protein: CASSPSGTRLTEQYF; CDR3 DNA: TGTGCCAGCAGCCCTTCCGGGACTAGACTTACCGAGCAGTACTTC
V gene: TRBV5-1; D gene: TRBD1; clone size: -; J gene: TRBJ1-6; CDR3 protein: CASSRTGEHSPLHF; CDR3 DNA: TGCGCCAGCAGCCGAACAGGGGAACATTCACCCCTCCACTTT
V gene: TRBV19; D gene: TRBD1; clone size: many; J gene: TRBJ1-2; CDR3 protein: CASSIPDRGPYGYTF; CDR3 DNA: TGTGCCAGTAGTATACCAGACAGGGGGCCCTATGGCTACACCTTC
V gene: TRBV20-1; D gene: TRBD2; clone size: many; J gene: TRBJ2-1; CDR3 protein: CSARVALAGNNEQFF; CDR3 DNA: TGCAGTGCTAGAGTGGCATTAGCGGGAAACAATGAGCAGTTCTTC
V gene: TRBV19; D gene: TRBD1; clone size: many; J gene: TRBJ2-5; CDR3 protein: CASGQGAQETQYF; CDR3 DNA: TGTGCCAGTGGACAGGGGGCGCAGGAGACCCAGTACTTC
V gene: TRBV19; D gene: -; clone size: many; J gene: TRBJ1-4; CDR3 protein: CASSILATNEKLFF; CDR3 DNA: TGTGCCAGTAGTATACTCGCAACTAATGAAAAACTGTTTTTT
V gene: TRBV27; D gene: -; clone size: -; J gene: TRBJ2-2; CDR3 protein: CASRGYANTGELFF; CDR3 DNA: TGTGCCAGCAGAGGGTACGCGAACACCGGGGAGCTGTTTTTT
V gene: TRBV5-8; D gene: -; clone size: many; J gene: TRBJ2-3; CDR3 protein: CASSPGQTSGTQYF; CDR3 DNA: TGTGCCAGCAGCCCCGGACAGACATCCGGTACGCAGTATTTT
V gene: TRBV29-1; D gene: -; clone size: -; J gene: TRBJ1-1; CDR3 protein: CSVAPGQNLLNTEAFF; CDR3 DNA: TGCAGCGTTGCTCCTGGACAGAACTTACTAAACACTGAAGCTTTCTTT
V gene: TRBV20-1; D gene: TRBD2; clone size: many; J gene: TRBJ2-5; CDR3 protein: CSARDPAGELETQYF; CDR3 DNA: TGCAGTGCTAGAGATCCAGCGGGAGAATTGGAGACCCAGTACTTC
V gene: TRBV12-5; D gene: -; clone size: -; J gene: TRBJ2-3; CDR3 protein: CASGLAGRTDTQYF; CDR3 DNA: TGTGCTAGTGGTTTAGCGGGCCGCACAGATACGCAGTATTTT
V gene: TRBV20-1; D gene: TRBD1; clone size: many; J gene: TRBJ2-7; CDR3 protein: CSAAQGVREQYF; CDR3 DNA: TGCAGTGCAGCTCAGGGGGTTCGCGAGCAGTACTTC
V gene: TRBV19; D gene: TRBD1; clone size: many; J gene: TRBJ2-3; CDR3 protein: CASKDRGHTDTQYF; CDR3 DNA: TGTGCCAGTAAAGACAGGGGGCACACAGATACGCAGTATTTT
V gene: TRBV20-1; D gene: TRBD2; clone size: -; J gene: TRBJ2-7; CDR3 protein: CSAREASGWTMPYEQYF; CDR3 DNA: TGCAGTGCTAGAGAAGCTAGCGGGTGGACGATGCCCTACGAGCAGTACTTC
V gene: TRBV5-8; D gene: -; clone size: many; J gene: TRBJ2-7; CDR3 protein: CASSTGPFGFGFRSSYEQYF; CDR3 DNA: TGTGCCAGCAGCACGGGACCGTTTGGGTTTGGGTTCAGGAGCTCCTACGAGCAGTACTTC
V gene: TRBV10-2; D gene: -; clone size: -; J gene: TRBJ1-1; CDR3 protein: CASSDRDIWNTEAFF; CDR3 DNA: TGCGCCAGCAGTGACCGGGACATATGGAACACTGAAGCTTTCTTT
V gene: TRBV29-1; D gene: TRBD1; clone size: -; J gene: TRBJ1-1; CDR3 protein: CSVTTGMNTEALF; CDR3 DNA: TGCAGCGTTACGACAGGGATGAACACTGAAGCTCTCTTT
V gene: TRBV28; D gene: TRBD1; clone size: few; J gene: TRBJ2-5; CDR3 protein: CASSFRQGGQETQYF; CDR3 DNA: TGTGCCAGCAGCTTCCGACAGGGGGGTCAAGAGACCCAGTACTTC
V gene: TRBV12-3/TRBV12-4; D gene: TRBD2; clone size: -; J gene: TRBJ2-7; CDR3 protein: CASSPRTSGRAPPGEQYF; CDR3 DNA: TGTGCCAGCAGCCCCCGGACTAGCGGGAGAGCCCCCCCCGGCGAGCAGTACTTC
V gene: TRBV12-5; D gene: -; clone size: -; J gene: TRBJ2-2; CDR3 protein: CASVGQNTGELFF; CDR3 DNA: TGTGCTAGTGTGGGACAGAACACCGGGGAGCTGTTTTTT
V gene: TRBV15; D gene: -; clone size: many; J gene: TRBJ2-5; CDR3 protein: CATSRAPEETQYF; CDR3 DNA: TGTGCCACCAGCAGAGCGCCTGAAGAGACCCAGTACTTC
V gene: TRBV6-5; D gene: -; clone size: many; J gene: TRBJ2-5; CDR3 protein: CASTLFETQYF; CDR3 DNA: TGTGCTAGTACCCTGTTCGAGACCCAGTACTTC
V gene: TRBV11-3; D gene: -; clone size: few; J gene: TRBJ1-1; CDR3 protein: CASGRGGRPEAFF; CDR3 DNA: TGTGCCAGCGGACGAGGGGGACGGCCTGAAGCTTTCTTT
V gene: TRBV4-1; D gene: -; clone size: many; J gene: TRBJ2-7; CDR3 protein: CASSQVRQGTYEQYF; CDR3 DNA: TGCGCCAGCAGCCAAGTTCGGCAGGGGACCTACGAGCAGTACTTC
V gene: TRBV19; D gene: TRBD1; clone size: many; J gene: TRBJ1-2; CDR3 protein: CASSLGGQGFGYTF; CDR3 DNA: TGTGCCAGTAGCCTAGGGGGACAGGGGTTTGGCTACACCTTC
V gene: TRBV6-5; D gene: -; clone size: many; J gene: TRBJ2-7; CDR3 protein: CASNKGHEQYF; CDR3 DNA: TGTGCCAGCAATAAGGGTCACGAGCAGTACTTC
V gene: TRBV29-1; D gene: -; clone size: -; J gene: TRBJ1-2; CDR3 protein: CSVTRKTNYGYTF; CDR3 DNA: TGCAGCGTCACACGGAAGACTAACTATGGCTACACCTTC
V gene: TRBV5-6; D gene: -; clone size: many; J gene: TRBJ2-5; CDR3 protein: CARTRDLQETQYF; CDR3 DNA: TGTGCCCGCACCCGGGACTTACAAGAGACCCAGTACTTC
V gene: TRBV20-1; D gene: -; clone size: many; J gene: TRBJ2-5; CDR3 protein: CSGQVQETQYF; CDR3 DNA: TGCAGTGGACAGGTACAAGAGACCCAGTACTTC
V gene: TRBV29-1; D gene: -; clone size: -; J gene: TRBJ2-5; CDR3 protein: CSARGGTQYF; CDR3 DNA: TGCAGCGCCAGGGGGGGGACCCAGTACTTC
V gene: TRBV24-1; D gene: -; clone size: many; J gene: TRBJ1-5; CDR3 protein: CATSRGGQVNQPQHF; CDR3 DNA: TGTGCCACCAGTCGAGGCGGACAAGTCAATCAGCCCCAGCATTTT
V gene: TRBV4-3; D gene: -; clone size: few; J gene: TRBJ2-1; CDR3 protein: CASSLLDYNEQFF; CDR3 DNA: TGCGCCAGCAGCCTCCTGGACTACAATGAGCAGTTCTTC
V gene: TRBV20-1; D gene: -; clone size: many; J gene: TRBJ2-3; CDR3 protein: CSAGHGTSTDTQYF; CDR3 DNA: TGCAGTGCTGGGCATGGGACTAGCACAGATACGCAGTATTTT
V gene: TRBV5-8; D gene: -; clone size: -; J gene: TRBJ2-5; CDR3 protein: CASRDMTADGETQYF; CDR3 DNA: TGTGCCAGCCGCGACATGACAGCGGACGGAGAGACCCAGTACTTC
V gene: TRBV4-3; D gene: -; clone size: -; J gene: TRBJ1-2; CDR3 protein: CASSPFGVGGYTF; CDR3 DNA: TGCGCCAGCAGCCCCTTCGGGGTTGGGGGCTACACCTTC
V gene: TRBV9; D gene: -; clone size: many; J gene: TRBJ2-1; CDR3 protein: CASSVSGQGLYNEQFF; CDR3 DNA: TGTGCCAGCAGTGTCTCGGGCCAGGGGCTGTATAATGAGCAGTTCTTC
V gene: TRBV7-8; D gene: TRBD1; clone size: -; J gene: TRBJ2-6; CDR3 protein: CASSLQPGQSSGANVLTF; CDR3 DNA: TGTGCCAGCAGCCTACAACCGGGACAGAGCTCTGGGGCCAACGTCCTGACTTTC